One and the same sample provided the 20 T cell receptor beta chains below, sequenced in a study of shared clonotypes between healthy human individuals. Libraries were prepared by immunoSEQ multiplex PCR; TCRdb keeps only in-frame clonotypes and omits some of them. Found here are a few million clones, approximately 93% of them singletons; the top ten hold 0.35% to 0.45%. Sequencing used naive CD4+ T cells from PBMCs. Specified subset: CD45RA+ positively selected. The source of these receptors is a man between 18 and 29 years old in good health. Some clones in this sample may be carry-over from other donors' samples.

The chain combines TRBV28 with TRBJ2-3; D possibly corresponds to TRBD2 (5 bases). The CDR3 loop spans 15 amino acids. Trimming shortened V by 5 bases and J by 6 bases, and 18 bases separated the two germline ends. The germline gives CDR1 MDHEN, CDR2 SYDVKM. The DNA of the CDR3 is TGTGCCAGCAGTCCCTGGAAAGGGTGGGAGGATACGCAGTATTTT. Protein: CASSPWKGWEDTQYF.

The J gene is TRBJ2-1, the V gene TRBV27; TRBD2 agrees at 12 bases. CDR1 MNHEY and CDR2 SMNVEV come from the germline V gene (reference sequence). Trimming cost V 6 bases and J 9 bases; bases outside gene matches: 6. CDR3 length: 14 amino acids. CDR3 DNA sequence: TGTGCCAGCAGCCTAGCGGGAGGGCCTTTTGAGCAGTTCTTC. It codes for CASSLAGGPFEQFF.

V gene TRBV28 combines with J gene TRBJ2-7, with D possibly called TRBD1 or TRBD2 (5 bases each). The germline V gene encodes CDR1 MDHEN and CDR2 SYDVKM. V was pared by 2 bases and J by 7 bases, with 12 bases between. This CDR3 comprises 13 residues. The CDR3 loop reads CASSLGGRGEQYF. CDR3 bases: TGTGCCAGCAGTTTAGGGGGACGCGGGGAGCAGTACTTC.

The chain uses TRBV28 and TRBJ2-7; 7 nucleotides line up with TRBD1. Germline trimming cut 7 bases from V and 0 bases from J; bases unmatched to any gene: 6. The CDR3 is 14 amino acids. CDR1 is MDHEN and CDR2 is SYDVKM in the germline V gene. Here the CDR3 reads CASITQGSSYEQYF. CDR3 in DNA: TGTGCCAGCATTACACAGGGGAGCTCCTACGAGCAGTACTTC.

To note about this clone: At the DNA level, this CDR3 is encoded by other sequences in the same sample as well. The chain joins TRBV5-1 to TRBJ2-3; tentatively, D is TRBD1 (5 bases). The germline V gene encodes CDR1 SGHRS and CDR2 YFSETQ. The length of the CDR3 is 14 residues. Trimming pared 4 bases from V and 0 bases from J, leaving 9 bases between. CDR3 sequence: CASSPQGSTDTQYF. The CDR3 DNA sequence: TGCGCCAGCAGCCCTCAGGGAAGCACAGATACGCAGTATTTT.

This clone was observed a few times. V and J are TRBV15 and TRBJ2-7, with D possibly matching TRBD1 (6 bases). The germline V and J ends were trimmed by 2 bases and 9 bases, with 11 bases remaining between them. Germline V gene sequence: CDR1 LNHNV, CDR2 YYDKDF (reference sequence). CDR3 length: 12 residues. CDR3 nucleotides: TGTGCCACCAGCAGACCTAAACAGGGGCAGTACTTC. This translates into CATSRPKQGQYF.

The rearrangement uses TRBV5-4 and TRBJ2-1, with 10 bases fitting TRBD1. This CDR3 is built from 14 residues. Germline values: CDR1 SGHNT, CDR2 YYREEE (reference sequence). V shed 0 bases, J shed 8 bases, and the junction held 2 bases outside the gene matches. The CDR3 nucleotides read TGTGCCAGCAGCTTGGAGACAGGGGGCGATGAGCAGTTCTTC. Its protein is CASSLETGGDEQFF.

Written as DNA, the CDR3 is TGCGCCAGCAGCCCAGGACTTAATATCTACAATGAGCAGTTCTTC. Residues: CASSPGLNIYNEQFF. The chain couples TRBV4-1 to TRBJ2-1, with D possibly being TRBD2 (5 bases). Per germline, CDR1 MGHRA and CDR2 YSYEKL. The CDR3 spans 15 residues. The ends were cut back, 4 bases at V and 3 bases at J, with 13 bases in the middle.

The V call is TRBV28, the J call TRBJ2-7, with a tentative D call TRBD1 (5 bases). The CDR3 spans 11 residues. Germline V gene data show CDR1 as MDHEN and CDR2 as SYDVKM. With 7 bases removed from V and 3 bases from J, the gap between germline ends came to 7 bases. CDR3 sequence (DNA): TGTGCCAGCAAGGACAACTACGAGCAGTACTTC. Its translation is CASKDNYEQYF.

V is TRBV9 and J is TRBJ2-3; 7 nucleotides match TRBD2. The ends lost 4 bases at V and 8 bases at J; junction bases unmatched: 13. Looked up from germline, CDR1 is SGDLS and CDR2 is YYNGEE. The CDR3 has 15 residues. The CDR3 DNA reads as TGTGCCAGCAGCCCAGTGGGAGGGCATCAGGGTACGCAGTATTTT. Its translation is CASSPVGGHQGTQYF.

Remarks on this clone: Distinct nucleotide sequences in the sample also encode this CDR3. The chain is built from TRBV7-3 and TRBJ2-5; unclear D gene. The CDR3 runs to 13 residues. Germline V lookup: CDR1 SGHTA, CDR2 FQGTGA. V gave up 1 base and J gave up 2 bases, with 5 bases separating them. The CDR3 DNA reads as TGTGCCAGCAGCTTAAGCCTACAAGAGACCCAGTACTTC. This codes for CASSLSLQETQYF.

V gene TRBV18 combines with J gene TRBJ2-5; D is unresolved. Germline lookup yields CDR1 KGHSH and CDR2 LQKENI. CDR3 length: 14 amino acids. Deletions cut 0 bases from V and 5 bases from J, with 10 bases between. This CDR3 is CASSPPSDSETQYF. CDR3 sequence (DNA): TGTGCCAGCTCACCACCATCGGATTCCGAGACCCAGTACTTC.

The sample holds one count of this clone. The chain couples TRBV6-1 to TRBJ2-3; D may match TRBD1 or TRBD2 (5 bases each). V lost 2 bases and J 3 bases, leaving 15 bases between the germline ends. This CDR3 is built from 16 residues. CDR1 and CDR2 (germline): MNHNS, SASEGT. This CDR3 reads CASSERGMGETDTQYF. Here the CDR3 DNA reads TGTGCCAGCAGTGAACGAGGGATGGGGGAAACAGATACGCAGTATTTT.

CDR3 amino acids: CATSRVGMDTEAFF. CDR3 coding DNA: TGTGCCACCAGCAGAGTTGGTATGGACACTGAAGCTTTCTTT. V is TRBV15 and J is TRBJ1-1, with D uncertain. V was shortened by 1 base and J by 3 bases, with 9 bases between the two germline ends. This CDR3 is 14 amino acids long. From germline, CDR1 is LNHNV and CDR2 YYDKDF (reference sequence).

The chain employs TRBV6-1 and TRBJ1-5; D perhaps matches TRBD1 (5 bases). The CDR3 length is 11 residues. The ends were cut back, 3 bases at V and 9 bases at J, with 6 bases in the middle. Germline V gene data show CDR1 as MNHNS and CDR2 as SASEGT. The CDR3 DNA is TGTGCCAGCAGTGAGGGGGGGCCCCAGCATTTT. As protein: CASSEGGPQHF.

The chain couples TRBV12-1 to TRBJ1-3. TRBV12-1 corresponds to a pseudogene. The CDR3 loop spans 16 amino acids. The CDR3 coding sequence is TGTGCCAGCAGCTCTCTGGCGGGTAGCTCTGGAAACACCATATATTTT. Encoded protein: CASSSLAGSSGNTIYF.

The chain carries TRBV7-6 and TRBJ2-5; D is uncertain. The V end lost 5 bases, the J end lost 5 bases, and 6 bases lay between the germline ends. Per the germline V gene, CDR1 is SGHVS and CDR2 is FNYEAQ. This CDR3 has 11 residues. The CDR3 sequence: CASSSFETQYF. DNA for the CDR3: TGTGCCAGCAGCAGTTTTGAGACCCAGTACTTC. Variable domain in full (rest from reference TRBV7-6 and TRBJ2-5): GAGVSQSPRYKVTKRGQDVALRCDPISGHVSLYWYRQALGQGPEFLTYFNYEAQQDKSGLPNDRFSAERPEGSISTLTIQRTEQRDSAMYRCASSSFETQYFGPGTRLLVL.

Comments on this clone: The sample contains more than one DNA sequence encoding this CDR3. The chain links TRBV5-1 to TRBJ2-5, with a tentative D call TRBD1 (5 bases). Trimming removed 3 bases at V and 3 bases at J, with 9 bases between. Germline CDR1 SGHRS, CDR2 YFSETQ. The CDR3 covers 13 residues. For the CDR3, the DNA is TGCGCCAGCAGCTCTTCAGGGAAAGAGACCCAGTACTTC. Protein: CASSSSGKETQYF. The full variable domain, in which reference TRBV5-1 and TRBJ2-5 provide the parts outside the CDR3, is KAGVTQTPRYLIKTRGQQVTLSCSPISGHRSVSWYQQTPGQGLQFLFEYFSETQRNKGNFPGRFSGRQFSNSRSEMNVSTLELGDSALYLCASSSSGKETQYFGPGTRLLVL.

The rearrangement links TRBV6-4 to TRBJ2-3, with 7 bases fitting TRBD2. CDR3 length: 15 amino acids. CDR1 is MRHNA, CDR2 SNTAGT, per germline. V shed 5 bases and J 0 bases; nucleotides not matched to a gene: 5. DNA of the CDR3: TGTGCCAGCAGTCTAAGCGGGACTAGCACAGATACGCAGTATTTT. Residues: CASSLSGTSTDTQYF.

J is TRBJ2-2 and V is TRBV7-9; TRBD1 agrees at 7 bases. V lost 5 bases to trimming and J lost 9 bases; unmatched junction nucleotides: 12. The CDR3 contains 15 residues. Germline V gene lookup returns CDR1 SEHNR and CDR2 FQNEAQ (reference sequence). CDR3 region: CASSRGRDSFRELFF. The DNA for the CDR3 is TGTGCCAGCAGCCGGGGCCGGGACAGTTTCCGGGAGCTGTTTTTT. The full variable domain, its missing parts supplied by reference TRBV7-9 and TRBJ2-2, is DTGVSQNPRHKITKRGQNVTFRCDPISEHNRLYWYRQTLGQGPEFLTYFQNEAQLEKSRLLSDRFSAERPKGSFSTLEIQRTEQGDSAMYLCASSRGRDSFRELFFGEGSRLTVL.